The T cell receptor (beta chain) under discussion was sequenced for a study of control samples from healthy donors and cancer patients. There are a few counts of this clone. Assay: immunoSEQ multiplex PCR; the TCRdb copy retains only in-frame clones and omits some. The data show 150,000 or so clones, about 91% seen once. This clonotype was obtained from a woman aged 30 to 39 in good health. Sequenced: blood.

CDR3 bases: TGTGCCATCAGTGAAAGGTCTGAGGGGGCGGATGAGCAGTTCTTC. It codes for CAISERSEGADEQFF. The V call is TRBV10-3, the J call TRBJ2-1; 7 nucleotides align to TRBD1. Losses at the gene ends were 3 bases for V and 8 bases for J; bases not matched to a gene: 10. The germline gives CDR1 ENHRY, CDR2 SYGVKD. CDR3 length equals 15 residues.